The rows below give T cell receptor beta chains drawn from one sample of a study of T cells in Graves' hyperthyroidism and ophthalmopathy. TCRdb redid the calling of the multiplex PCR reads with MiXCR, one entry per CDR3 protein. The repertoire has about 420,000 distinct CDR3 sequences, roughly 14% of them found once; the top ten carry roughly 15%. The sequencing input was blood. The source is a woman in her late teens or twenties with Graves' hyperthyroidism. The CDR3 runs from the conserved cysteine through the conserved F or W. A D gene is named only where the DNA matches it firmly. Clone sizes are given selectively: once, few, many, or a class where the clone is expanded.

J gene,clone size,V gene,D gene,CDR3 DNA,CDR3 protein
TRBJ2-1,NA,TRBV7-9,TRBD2,TGTGCCAGCAGCCCCCCGACTAGCGGGGACTACAATGAGCAGTTCTTC,CASSPPTSGDYNEQFF
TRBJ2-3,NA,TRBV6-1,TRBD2,TGTGCCAGCAGTGAAATGGCGGGAGGCACAGATACGCAGTATTTT,CASSEMAGGTDTQYF
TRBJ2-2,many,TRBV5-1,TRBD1,TGCGCCAGCAGCCTAACCCCGGGACAGGGGACCGGGGAGCTGTTTTTT,CASSLTPGQGTGELFF
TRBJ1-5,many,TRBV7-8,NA,TGTGCCAGCAGCTTAGAAGCGGGGCCGTGGGGCAATCAGCCCCAGCATTTT,CASSLEAGPWGNQPQHF
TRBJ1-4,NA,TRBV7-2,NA,TGTGCCAGCAGCCTCCGACGAGGGCTCGGGGAAAAACTGTTTTTT,CASSLRRGLGEKLFF
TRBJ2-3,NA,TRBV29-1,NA,TGCAGCGTTGAATCTAGCCGCACAGATACGCAGTATTTT,CSVESSRTDTQYF
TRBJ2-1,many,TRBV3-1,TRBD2,TGTGCCAGCAGCCAACCCCTTCGAATGGTAGCGGGGAGGTATGAGCAGTTCTTC,CASSQPLRMVAGRYEQFF
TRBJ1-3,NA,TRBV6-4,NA,TGTGCCAGCAGTTCGGGACTTTACGTCGGAAACACCATATATTTT,CASSSGLYVGNTIYF
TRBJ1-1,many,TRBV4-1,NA,TGCGCCAGCAGCCAAGAAGGGGTAATGAACACTGAAGCTTTCTTT,CASSQEGVMNTEAFF
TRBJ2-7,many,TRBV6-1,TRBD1,TGTGCCAGCAGTTACTTGGGACAGGGGGCTGCCTACGAGCAGTACTTC,CASSYLGQGAAYEQYF
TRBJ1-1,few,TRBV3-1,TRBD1,TGTGCCAGCAGCCAAGATCGGACAGGGTTAGGTGCCACTGAAGCTTTCTTT,CASSQDRTGLGATEAFF
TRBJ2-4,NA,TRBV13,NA,TGTGCCAGCAGCTTAGCACAGGGCCTCGAGGAGGGTTTGGTAGCCAAAAACATTCAGTACTTC,CASSLAQGLEEGLVAKNIQYF
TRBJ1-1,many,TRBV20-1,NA,TGCAGTGCTAGTATAGAGAGAGTGAACACTGAAGCTTTCTTT,CSASIERVNTEAFF
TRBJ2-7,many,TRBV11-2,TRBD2,TGTGCCAGCAGCCCCGCGGGAGGGGGATTCTCCTACGAGCAGTACTTC,CASSPAGGGFSYEQYF
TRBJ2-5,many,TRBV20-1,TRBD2,TGCAGTGCTCCCCAAGCGGGAAGGGAAGAGACCCAGTACTTC,CSAPQAGREETQYF
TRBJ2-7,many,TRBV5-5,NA,TGTGCCAGCAGCTTCATCGCCACTAGTGAGGCCTACGAGCAGTACTTC,CASSFIATSEAYEQYF
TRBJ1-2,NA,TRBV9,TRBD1,TGTGCCAGCAGCGTAAATCAGAGATCAGGGGGCTCCTATGGCTACACCTTC,CASSVNQRSGGSYGYTF
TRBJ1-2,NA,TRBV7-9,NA,TGTGCCAGCAGCCAGGGACTCGCTAACTATGGCTACACCTTC,CASSQGLANYGYTF
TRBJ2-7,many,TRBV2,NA,TGTGCCAGCAGTGAGGAACTGACAGGCCGGGACACCTACGAGCAGTACTTC,CASSEELTGRDTYEQYF
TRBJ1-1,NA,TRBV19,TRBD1,TGTGCCAGTAGTACTTCGACAGGGGCAACCAGGTACACTGAAGCTTTCTTT,CASSTSTGATRYTEAFF
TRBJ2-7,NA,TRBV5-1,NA,TGCGCCAGCAGCCCGGGACCCGACACCTACGAGCAGTACTTC,CASSPGPDTYEQYF
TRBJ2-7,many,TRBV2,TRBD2,TGTGCCAGCAGAGAGACTACACTAGCGGTCACTCCTAACCAGCAGTACTTC,CASRETTLAVTPNQQYF
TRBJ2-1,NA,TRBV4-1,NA,TGCGCCAGCAGCCACTACGGGAACTCCTACAATGAGCAGTTCTTC,CASSHYGNSYNEQFF
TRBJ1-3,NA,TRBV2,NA,TGTGCCAGCAGGGCGGGAGTGTCGGCAGGAAACACCATATATTTT,CASRAGVSAGNTIYF
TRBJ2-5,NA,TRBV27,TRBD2,TGTGCCATCGGGAGGAAGACCCAGTACTTC,CAIGRKTQYF
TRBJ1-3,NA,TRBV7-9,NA,TGTGCCAGCAGCGTCAGCGTGGCTGGAAACACCATATATTTT,CASSVSVAGNTIYF
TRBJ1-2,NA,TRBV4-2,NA,TGTGCCAGCAGCCAAGGGGGGGGGCCCTATGGCTACACCTTC,CASSQGGGPYGYTF
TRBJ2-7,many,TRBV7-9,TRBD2,TGTGCCAGCAGCTTAGAGCCTAGCGGGGGCTCCTACGAGCAGTACTTC,CASSLEPSGGSYEQYF
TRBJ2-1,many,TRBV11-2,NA,TGTGCCAGCAGCTTAGATTTTGGGGGTGAGCAGTTCTTC,CASSLDFGGEQFF
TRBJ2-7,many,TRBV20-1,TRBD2,TGCAGTGCACACCCGGCAGGGAGGGGCTACGAGCAGTACTTC,CSAHPAGRGYEQYF
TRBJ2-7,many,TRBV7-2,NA,TGTGCCAGCAGCTTAATCTCTTTAGGACGCTCCTACGAGCAGTACTTC,CASSLISLGRSYEQYF
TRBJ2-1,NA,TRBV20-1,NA,TGCAGTGCTAGAGATCGGCACCCCACCTACAAAAATGAGCAGTTCTTC,CSARDRHPTYKNEQFF
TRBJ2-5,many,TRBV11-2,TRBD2,TGTGCCAGCAGTTCTAGCGGGAGGGGAGAGACCCAGTACTTC,CASSSSGRGETQYF
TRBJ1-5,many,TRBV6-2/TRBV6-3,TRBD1,TGTGCCAGCATCCCAGAGGGTCCGACAGGGCCACTGAATCAGCCCCAGCATTTT,CASIPEGPTGPLNQPQHF
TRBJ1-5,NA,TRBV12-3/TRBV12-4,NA,TGTGCCAGCAGTTTCTCCGACAGGAATCAGCCCCAGCATTTT,CASSFSDRNQPQHF
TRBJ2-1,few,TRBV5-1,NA,TGCGCCAGCAGCTCGAATTGGAATGAGCAGTTCTTC,CASSSNWNEQFF
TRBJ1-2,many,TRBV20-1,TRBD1,TGCAGTGCCGGGATCGACAGGGGCCATGGCTACACCTTC,CSAGIDRGHGYTF
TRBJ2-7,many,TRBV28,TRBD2,TGTGCCAGCAGTTTCATAGCGGGAGGGCCCCACGAGCAGTACTTC,CASSFIAGGPHEQYF
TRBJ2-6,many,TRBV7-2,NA,TGTGCCAGCAGCTCCGGTGTTTCGGGGGCCAACGTCCTGACTTTC,CASSSGVSGANVLTF
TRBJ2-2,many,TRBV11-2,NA,TGTGCCAGCAGCTTGGGTCGGGGCGGCGGGGAGCTGTTTTTT,CASSLGRGGGELFF
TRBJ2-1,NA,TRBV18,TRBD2,TGTGCCAGCTCACCACGGGGGGGGGACGATGAGCAGTTCTTC,CASSPRGGDDEQFF
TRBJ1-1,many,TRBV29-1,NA,TGCAGCGTTTGTAGGGAAGTCAGCACTGAAGCTTTCTTT,CSVCREVSTEAFF
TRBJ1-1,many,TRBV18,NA,TGTGCCAGCTCACCTACGGACACGAACACTGAAGCTTTCTTT,CASSPTDTNTEAFF
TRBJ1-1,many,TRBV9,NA,TGTGCCAGCAGCGTAGCGGTCTGGGAAGAAGCTTTCTTT,CASSVAVWEEAFF